This T cell receptor beta chain stems from a study of cytomegalovirus exposure and HLA in healthy donors. Study-level background: Samples from HLA-typed donors yielded about 85 million unique TCRs in an early data release.

PCR primers comprised 60 Vbeta and 13 Jbeta primers. Profiling relied on immunoSEQ multiplex PCR, and the TCRdb table lists in-frame clones only, not all of them. Altogether 150,000 to 200,000 clones are present, 80% to 85% being singletons, with the ten largest covering around 0.8%. The sequenced sample was PBMCs. The TCR sequence derives from a woman aged 18-29 years in good health and CMV-seronegative.

The CDR3 coding sequence is TGTGCCAGCAGCTTTAGATTTCTGGACGAGCAGTACTTC. This encodes CASSFRFLDEQYF. The V and J genes are TRBV7-7 and TRBJ2-7; D is unclear. Germline loops: CDR1 SSHAT, CDR2 FNYEAQ (reference sequence). V was shortened by 3 bases and J by 5 bases, with 11 bases between the two germline ends. The CDR3 loop spans 13 amino acids.